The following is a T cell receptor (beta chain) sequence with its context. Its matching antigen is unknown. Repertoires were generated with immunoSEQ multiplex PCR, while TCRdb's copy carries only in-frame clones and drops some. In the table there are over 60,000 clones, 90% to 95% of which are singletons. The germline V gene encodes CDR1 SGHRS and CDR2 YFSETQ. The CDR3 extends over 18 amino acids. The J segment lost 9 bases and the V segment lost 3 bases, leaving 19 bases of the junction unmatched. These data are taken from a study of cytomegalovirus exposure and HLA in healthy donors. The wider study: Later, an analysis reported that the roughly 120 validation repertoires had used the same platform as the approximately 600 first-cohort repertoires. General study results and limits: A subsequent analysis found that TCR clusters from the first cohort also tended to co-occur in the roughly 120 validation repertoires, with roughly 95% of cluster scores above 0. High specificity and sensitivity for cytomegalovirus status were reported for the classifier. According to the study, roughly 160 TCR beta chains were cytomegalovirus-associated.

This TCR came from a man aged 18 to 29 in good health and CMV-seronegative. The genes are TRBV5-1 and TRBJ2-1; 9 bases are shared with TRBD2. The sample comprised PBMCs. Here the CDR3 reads CASSSGVGTSRTGVEQFF. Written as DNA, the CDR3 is TGCGCCAGCAGCTCTGGGGTCGGGACTAGCCGAACCGGGGTTGAGCAGTTCTTC.